The clone carrying this TCR beta chain was recorded a few times. No antigen is known for it. The amount of total RNA extracted per sample was at least 6 micrograms. These data belong to a study of blood T cells in healthy people across ages. General observations from the study: Shifts in expanded clonotypes may have been confounded by donor CMV status, which was unknown.

Germline values: CDR1 SGHVS, CDR2 FQNEAQ. Trimming removed 3 bases from V and 13 bases from J, with 16 bases in between. The CDR3 is 13 amino acids. A second PCR of roughly 7 to 11 cycles used a sample-barcoded 5' primer and a J-beta primer mix. The template-switch adaptor was a 5' adaptor with 12 random nucleotides. It tagged each cDNA molecule. TCRdb re-analysed the 5' RACE reads in MiXCR, keeping a single row per CDR3 protein. The data contain roughly 1.5 million distinct CDR3 sequences, around 40% of them singletons. The sequenced material came from blood. The sequence was obtained from a woman between 18 and 30 years old in good health. The chain links TRBV7-8 to TRBJ2-4, with D possibly being TRBD1 (6 bases). The DNA for the CDR3 is TGTGCCAGCAGCTTCGACAGGCAATCGGCCCAGTACTTC. It specifies CASSFDRQSAQYF.